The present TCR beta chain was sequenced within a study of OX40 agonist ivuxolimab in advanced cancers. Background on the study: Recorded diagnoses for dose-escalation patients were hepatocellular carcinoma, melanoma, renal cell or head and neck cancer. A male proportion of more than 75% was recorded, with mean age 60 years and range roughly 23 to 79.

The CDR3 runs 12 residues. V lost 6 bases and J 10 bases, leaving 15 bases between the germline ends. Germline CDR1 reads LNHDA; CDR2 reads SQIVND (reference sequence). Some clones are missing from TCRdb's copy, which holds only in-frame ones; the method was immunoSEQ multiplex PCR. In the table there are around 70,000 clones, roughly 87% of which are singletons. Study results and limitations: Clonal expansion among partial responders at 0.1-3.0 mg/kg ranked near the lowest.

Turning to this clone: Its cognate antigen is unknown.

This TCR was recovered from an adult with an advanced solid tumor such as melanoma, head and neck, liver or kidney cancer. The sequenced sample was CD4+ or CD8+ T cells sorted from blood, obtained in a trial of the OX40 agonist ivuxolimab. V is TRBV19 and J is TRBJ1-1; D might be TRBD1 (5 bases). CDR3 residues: CASRTEQVRAFF. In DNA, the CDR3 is TGTGCCAGTAGGACGGAACAGGTGAGAGCTTTCTTT.